This T cell receptor (beta chain) was obtained from a study of blood T cell repertoires in COVID-19. About the research overall: COVID-19 samples from acute and convalescent phases originated in the United States, Italy and Spain.

The data were produced by immunoSEQ multiplex PCR, yet TCRdb's version contains in-frame clones alone and is incomplete. The sample holds fewer than 80,000 clones; 87% are singletons and the top ten take 6.5% to 8.5%. The CDR3 covers 11 residues. Trimming removed 1 base at V and 12 bases at J, with 9 bases between. In germline, CDR1 is MNHEY, CDR2 SVGAGI. V usage is TRBV6-5 and J usage is TRBJ2-5; D is possibly TRBD2 (6 bases). Sequencing was carried out using peripheral blood. The receptor comes from a man aged 25 to 40 with acute or convalescent COVID-19. The CDR3 DNA sequence: TGTGCCAGCAGTTACTTGTGGGAGGAGTACTTC. Translated, it gives CASSYLWEEYF.